The 13 T cell receptor beta chains given below trace back to one sample, sequenced in a study of a mutant IDH1 vaccine in newly diagnosed glioma. Their cognate antigens are unknown. Measured with immunoSEQ multiplex PCR; TCRdb has only the in-frame clones, and not every one. The repertoire holds about 69,000 clones, with around nine tenths as singletons. Stated time point: week 35, safety follow-up. Topical imiquimod was applied with each vaccine dose, which held 300 ug of mutant IDH1 20-mer peptide. The source was PBMCs, collected from a glioma patient whose treatment included an IDH1 peptide vaccine. These TCRs come from a man aged 30 to 45 with glioma.

J is TRBJ1-2 and V is TRBV28; D is uncertain. Trimming left V 6 bases short and J 8 bases short, with 19 bases between. The CDR3 is 14 residues long. The V gene's germline CDR1 is MDHEN and CDR2 SYDVKM. The CDR3, as DNA: TGTGCCAGCAGCCCCGGGTCCTATTCTGCCGGCTACACCTTC. Encoded protein: CASSPGSYSAGYTF.

With regard to this clone: At one end, the junction sequence differs from germline, possibly due to a read error. The chain links TRBV30 to TRBJ1-3; perhaps TRBD1 as D (5 bases). Germline V gene lookup returns CDR1 GTSNPN and CDR2 SVGIG (reference sequence). CDR3 length equals 14 residues. The CDR3 region is CAWSPTYGPGHQKF. In nucleotides, the CDR3 is TGTGCCTGGAGCCCTACATATGGCCCAGGACACCAAAAATTT.

This chain links TRBV9 with TRBJ2-3; D gene unclear. The CDR3 contains 14 residues. Germline CDR1 and CDR2: SGDLS and YYNGEE. The V gene lost 0 bases and the J gene lost 5 bases, with 10 bases spanning the gap. CDR3 protein: CASSVGQRGDTQYF. The CDR3 nucleotides are TGTGCCAGCAGCGTAGGGCAGAGAGGAGATACGCAGTATTTT. Complete variable domain (other parts from reference TRBV9 and TRBJ2-3): DSGVTQTPKHLITATGQRVTLRCSPRSGDLSVYWYQQSLDQGLQFLIQYYNGEERAKGNILERFSAQQFPDLHSELNLSSLELGDSALYFCASSVGQRGDTQYFGPGTRLTVL.

The chain is built from TRBV7-2 and TRBJ2-1; D ambiguous. The ends were cut back, 0 bases at V and 6 bases at J, with 12 bases in the middle. The CDR3 runs 15 residues. Per germline, CDR1 SGHTA and CDR2 FQGNSA. The CDR3 DNA follows: TGTGCCAGCAGCTTAGCGGTACTGACTGTCAATGAGCAGTTCTTC. This sequence encodes CASSLAVLTVNEQFF.

V is TRBV7-2 and J is TRBJ1-3; no firm D call. V was shortened by 5 bases and J by 3 bases, with 11 bases between the two germline ends. Germline loops: CDR1 SGHTA, CDR2 FQGNSA. The CDR3 extends over 14 amino acids. CDR3 coding DNA: TGTGCCAGCAGCCGACAAGGATATGGAAACACCATATATTTT. It encodes CASSRQGYGNTIYF.

The rearrangement uses TRBV5-4 and TRBJ2-1; 10 bases align to TRBD2. This CDR3 spans 15 amino acids. Germline V gene sequence: CDR1 SGHNT, CDR2 YYREEE (reference sequence). The ends lost 0 bases at V and 9 bases at J; junction bases unmatched: 6. DNA for the CDR3: TGTGCCAGCAGCTTGGAACTAGCGGGGAGTGGTGAGCAGTTCTTC. It encodes CASSLELAGSGEQFF.

V and J are TRBV7-8 and TRBJ2-2; D is unclear. This CDR3 has 14 residues. With 2 bases removed from V and 0 bases from J, the gap between germline ends came to 4 bases. Germline assignment: CDR1 SGHVS and CDR2 FQNEAQ. The CDR3 region is CASSLTSNTGELFF. CDR3 DNA sequence: TGTGCCAGCAGCTTAACGTCGAACACCGGGGAGCTGTTTTTT.

The chain joins TRBV27 to TRBJ2-7; perhaps TRBD2 as D (6 bases). The CDR3 is 15 residues long. Germline V gives CDR1 MNHEY, CDR2 SMNVEV (reference sequence). The ends were cut back, 6 bases at V and 2 bases at J, with 17 bases in the middle. The CDR3 DNA is TGTGCCAGCAGCCAGAAGGCGGGGCATGCCTACGAGCAGTACTTC. Its protein product is CASSQKAGHAYEQYF.

The CDR3, as DNA: TGTGCCAGCAGCTTAGCGGGGGGCAGGGTCAATGGCTACACCTTC. Residues: CASSLAGGRVNGYTF. The chain joins TRBV7-2 to TRBJ1-2, with D tentatively TRBD1 (6 bases). This CDR3 is built from 15 residues. V gave up 0 bases and J gave up 6 bases, with 14 bases separating them. Germline CDR1 is SGHTA and CDR2 is FQGNSA. Full variable domain (missing parts from reference TRBV7-2 and TRBJ1-2): GAGVSQSPSNKVTEKGKDVELRCDPISGHTALYWYRQSLGQGLEFLIYFQGNSAPDKSGLPSDRFSAERTGGSVSTLTIQRTQQEDSAVYLCASSLAGGRVNGYTFGSGTRLTVV.

This chain links TRBV21-1 with TRBJ2-7; no check of the table's D call, TRBD1, against the DNA was made. TRBV21-1 is assigned pseudogene status. This CDR3 has 16 residues. CDR3 region: CATSLLIQTTHYEQYF. CDR3 DNA sequence: TGTGCCACGTCCCTCCTAATACAGACAACCCACTACGAGCAGTACTTC.

Details on this clone: One end of the junction does not line up with germline, which may come from a read error. V gene TRBV4-3 combines with J gene TRBJ2-7, with TRBD1 matching 7 bases. CDR3 length equals 15 residues. Germline loops: CDR1 LGHNA, CDR2 YSLEER. In DNA form, the CDR3 reads TGCGCCAGCAGTCAAGGCCTCGGACAGGAATGGGAGCAGTACTTC. Its protein is CASSQGLGQEWEQYF.

V and J are TRBV5-6 and TRBJ2-1; the D gene is possibly TRBD2 (7 bases). The CDR3 is 14 residues long. The V end lost 4 bases, the J end lost 6 bases, and 14 bases lay between the germline ends. The germline V gene has CDR1 SGHDT and CDR2 YYEEEE. CDR3 sequence: CASSRGGAGNEQFF. CDR3 nucleotide sequence: TGTGCCAGCAGCCGAGGGGGGGCCGGCAATGAGCAGTTCTTC.

The V call is TRBV5-4, the J call TRBJ2-2; D may be TRBD1 (6 bases). Trimming removed 0 bases from V and 0 bases from J, with 6 bases in between. Germline CDR1 and CDR2: SGHNT and YYREEE (reference sequence). The CDR3 spans 15 residues. Written as DNA, the CDR3 is TGTGCCAGCAGCTTGGACAGGGCGAACACCGGGGAGCTGTTTTTT. As protein: CASSLDRANTGELFF. Supplemented by reference TRBV5-4 and TRBJ2-2, the full variable domain reads ETGVTQSPTHLIKTRGQQVTLRCSSQSGHNTVSWYQQALGQGPQFIFQYYREEENGRGNFPPRFSGLQFPNYSSELNVNALELDDSALYLCASSLDRANTGELFFGEGSRLTVL.